This is a list of T cell receptor beta chains from one sample in a study of cytomegalovirus exposure and HLA in healthy donors. Generated by immunoSEQ multiplex PCR, the TCRdb table keeps only in-frame clones and is missing some. Among roughly 170,000 clones listed, about 80% were seen once. Sequences were obtained from PBMCs. Receptor source: a man aged 30 to 39 in good health and CMV-seropositive. Both conserved end residues are part of each CDR3. Each record gives: V gene, J gene, D gene, clone size, CDR3 protein, CDR3 DNA. The D gene is left open where the match is weak. Not every row has a clone size; where given, it reads once, few, many or a size class.

v_call: TRBV11-3; j_call: TRBJ2-5; d_call: .; clone_size: .; cdr3_aa: CASSLSVTQYF; cdr3_nt: TGTGCCAGCAGCTTATCAGTTACCCAGTACTTC
v_call: TRBV7-9; j_call: TRBJ1-2; d_call: TRBD1; clone_size: .; cdr3_aa: CSSSSSHGTANYGYTF; cdr3_nt: TGTTCCAGCAGCTCTAGCCATGGGACAGCTAACTATGGCTACACCTTC
v_call: TRBV6-1; j_call: TRBJ2-5; d_call: .; clone_size: .; cdr3_aa: CASSIGGRSRETQYF; cdr3_nt: TGTGCCAGCAGTATTGGGGGCCGAAGTCGAGAGACCCAGTACTTC
v_call: TRBV18; j_call: TRBJ1-1; d_call: TRBD1; clone_size: .; cdr3_aa: CASFPGQANTEAFF; cdr3_nt: TGTGCCAGCTTCCCAGGACAGGCGAACACTGAAGCTTTCTTT
v_call: TRBV6-1; j_call: TRBJ2-6; d_call: TRBD1; clone_size: .; cdr3_aa: CASSESGQGSTPTNVLTF; cdr3_nt: TGTGCCAGCAGTGAATCTGGACAGGGCTCGACTCCGACCAACGTCCTGACTTTC
v_call: TRBV4-2; j_call: TRBJ2-2; d_call: TRBD1; clone_size: .; cdr3_aa: CASSQVRQGNTGELFF; cdr3_nt: TGTGCCAGCAGCCAAGTTAGACAGGGGAACACCGGGGAGCTGTTTTTT
v_call: TRBV2; j_call: TRBJ2-7; d_call: TRBD1; clone_size: .; cdr3_aa: CASRQGAAEQYF; cdr3_nt: TGTGCCAGCAGGCAGGGGGCCGCCGAGCAGTACTTC
v_call: TRBV5-1; j_call: TRBJ2-3; d_call: TRBD2; clone_size: few; cdr3_aa: CASSFSGSGADTQYF; cdr3_nt: TGCGCCAGCAGCTTTAGCGGGAGTGGGGCAGATACGCAGTATTTT
v_call: TRBV5-1; j_call: TRBJ2-7; d_call: .; clone_size: many; cdr3_aa: CASSLMEANYEQYF; cdr3_nt: TGCGCCAGCAGCTTGATGGAGGCAAACTACGAGCAGTACTTC
v_call: TRBV7-9; j_call: TRBJ1-3; d_call: .; clone_size: .; cdr3_aa: CASSAPGAGNTIYF; cdr3_nt: TGTGCCAGCAGCGCGCCAGGGGCTGGAAACACCATATATTTT
v_call: TRBV5-1; j_call: TRBJ2-5; d_call: .; clone_size: once; cdr3_aa: CASRESGRETQYF; cdr3_nt: TGCGCCAGCAGGGAGAGTGGGAGGGAGACCCAGTACTTC
v_call: TRBV18; j_call: TRBJ2-2; d_call: TRBD1; clone_size: .; cdr3_aa: CASSRQGANTGELFF; cdr3_nt: TGTGCCAGCTCACGACAGGGGGCGAACACCGGGGAGCTGTTTTTT
v_call: TRBV9; j_call: TRBJ2-7; d_call: .; clone_size: .; cdr3_aa: CASSQGLSPSYEQYF; cdr3_nt: TGTGCCAGCAGCCAGGGACTTTCCCCCTCCTACGAGCAGTACTTC
v_call: TRBV7-2; j_call: TRBJ2-7; d_call: TRBD2; clone_size: .; cdr3_aa: CASSLALDTSGGYEQYF; cdr3_nt: TGTGCCAGCAGCTTAGCGTTAGATACTAGCGGGGGGTACGAGCAGTACTTC
v_call: TRBV5-5; j_call: TRBJ2-7; d_call: .; clone_size: .; cdr3_aa: CASSPQGIEYF; cdr3_nt: TGTGCCAGCAGCCCCCAGGGAATTGAGTACTTC
v_call: TRBV6-1; j_call: TRBJ2-1; d_call: .; clone_size: .; cdr3_aa: CASRELVNNEQFF; cdr3_nt: TGTGCCAGCAGGGAACTAGTGAACAATGAGCAGTTCTTC
v_call: TRBV4-1; j_call: TRBJ1-1; d_call: .; clone_size: .; cdr3_aa: CASSLQGQGRGTEAFF; cdr3_nt: TGCGCCAGCAGCCTCCAAGGCCAGGGGCGGGGGACTGAAGCTTTCTTT
v_call: TRBV5-1; j_call: TRBJ2-1; d_call: TRBD1; clone_size: .; cdr3_aa: CASSAWDRGREQFF; cdr3_nt: TGCGCCAGCAGCGCCTGGGACAGGGGTAGGGAGCAGTTCTTC
v_call: TRBV6-5; j_call: TRBJ2-5; d_call: TRBD1; clone_size: .; cdr3_aa: CASRTGQPACLTQYF; cdr3_nt: TGTGCCAGCAGGACGGGACAGCCGGCATGTTTGACCCAGTACTTC
v_call: TRBV18; j_call: TRBJ2-1; d_call: TRBD2; clone_size: .; cdr3_aa: CASSPTPGLAGLYNEQFF; cdr3_nt: TGTGCCAGCTCACCCACACCCGGACTAGCGGGACTCTACAATGAGCAGTTCTTC
v_call: TRBV29-1; j_call: TRBJ2-1; d_call: .; clone_size: .; cdr3_aa: CSVEAGIHNEQFF; cdr3_nt: TGCAGCGTTGAAGCAGGGATACACAATGAGCAGTTCTTC
v_call: TRBV15; j_call: TRBJ2-5; d_call: TRBD1; clone_size: .; cdr3_aa: CATSAPGTGVSETQYF; cdr3_nt: TGTGCCACCAGCGCTCCCGGGACAGGGGTATCAGAGACCCAGTACTTC
v_call: TRBV6-5; j_call: TRBJ1-2; d_call: TRBD1; clone_size: .; cdr3_aa: CASRGQGAGNYGYTF; cdr3_nt: TGTGCCAGCAGAGGACAGGGGGCGGGTAACTATGGCTACACCTTC
v_call: TRBV11-2; j_call: TRBJ2-7; d_call: .; clone_size: once; cdr3_aa: CASSLFSDTAYEQYF; cdr3_nt: TGTGCCAGCAGCTTATTTTCGGACACCGCCTACGAGCAGTACTTC
v_call: TRBV4-1; j_call: TRBJ2-7; d_call: .; clone_size: .; cdr3_aa: CASSQNKETAYEQYF; cdr3_nt: TGCGCCAGCAGCCAAAACAAGGAGACGGCCTACGAGCAGTACTTC
v_call: TRBV7-9; j_call: TRBJ1-5; d_call: .; clone_size: .; cdr3_aa: CSSSPGGASVGRLNQPQHF; cdr3_nt: TGTTCCAGCAGCCCCGGGGGTGCCAGCGTCGGAAGACTGAATCAGCCCCAGCATTTT
v_call: TRBV5-1; j_call: TRBJ1-4; d_call: .; clone_size: .; cdr3_aa: CASSLWSGDRRKLFF; cdr3_nt: TGCGCCAGCAGCTTGTGGTCAGGGGATCGGCGAAAACTGTTTTTT
v_call: TRBV28; j_call: TRBJ2-1; d_call: TRBD2; clone_size: .; cdr3_aa: CASKRLAGTYNEQFF; cdr3_nt: TGTGCCAGCAAACGACTAGCGGGGACCTACAATGAGCAGTTCTTC
v_call: TRBV4-1; j_call: TRBJ1-2; d_call: .; clone_size: .; cdr3_aa: CASSQDYGRNYGYTF; cdr3_nt: TGCGCCAGCAGCCAAGATTATGGCAGAAACTATGGCTACACCTTC
v_call: TRBV11-3; j_call: TRBJ2-5; d_call: TRBD1; clone_size: once; cdr3_aa: CASSLGQGGTQYF; cdr3_nt: TGTGCCAGCAGCTTGGGACAGGGAGGGACCCAGTACTTC
v_call: TRBV5-4; j_call: TRBJ2-5; d_call: .; clone_size: .; cdr3_aa: CASSGRDEASFQETQYF; cdr3_nt: TGTGCCAGCAGCGGTAGAGACGAGGCTAGCTTCCAAGAGACCCAGTACTTC
v_call: TRBV4-2; j_call: TRBJ1-6; d_call: TRBD1; clone_size: .; cdr3_aa: CASSLGQRGDSPLHF; cdr3_nt: TGTGCCAGCAGCCTGGGACAGAGAGGGGATTCACCCCTCCACTTT
v_call: TRBV7-9; j_call: TRBJ1-5; d_call: TRBD1; clone_size: .; cdr3_aa: CASSIGDRESNQPQHF; cdr3_nt: TGTGCCAGCAGCATCGGAGACAGGGAGTCCAATCAGCCCCAGCATTTT
v_call: TRBV19; j_call: TRBJ1-2; d_call: .; clone_size: .; cdr3_aa: CASSVTGINYGYTF; cdr3_nt: TGTGCCAGTAGTGTTACAGGGATTAACTATGGCTACACCTTC
v_call: TRBV19; j_call: TRBJ2-2; d_call: TRBD2; clone_size: once; cdr3_aa: CASNPAGLAGTGELFF; cdr3_nt: TGTGCCAGTAACCCGGCCGGACTAGCGGGAACCGGGGAGCTGTTTTTT
v_call: TRBV27; j_call: TRBJ2-7; d_call: TRBD2; clone_size: .; cdr3_aa: CASSLSIHGLASSPGPYEQYF; cdr3_nt: TGTGCCAGCAGTTTATCGATTCATGGACTAGCGTCATCCCCCGGGCCTTACGAGCAGTACTTC
v_call: TRBV4-2; j_call: TRBJ2-3; d_call: .; clone_size: .; cdr3_aa: CASSQEGPDTQYF; cdr3_nt: TGTGCCAGCAGCCAAGAGGGCCCAGATACGCAGTATTTT
v_call: TRBV27; j_call: TRBJ1-5; d_call: .; clone_size: .; cdr3_aa: CASSLCVNRQPQHF; cdr3_nt: TGTGCCAGCAGTTTATGCGTTAATAGACAGCCCCAGCATTTT
v_call: TRBV6-1; j_call: TRBJ2-7; d_call: TRBD2; clone_size: once; cdr3_aa: CASSEGGGGPYEQYF; cdr3_nt: TGTGCCAGCAGTGAAGGTGGCGGGGGGCCTTACGAGCAGTACTTC
v_call: TRBV5-4; j_call: TRBJ1-1; d_call: .; clone_size: .; cdr3_aa: CATMNAGPRIEAFF; cdr3_nt: TGTGCCACAATGAATGCGGGACCCCGAATTGAAGCTTTCTTT
v_call: TRBV19; j_call: TRBJ2-5; d_call: TRBD2; clone_size: .; cdr3_aa: CASSRGLGQETQYF; cdr3_nt: TGTGCCAGTAGCCGAGGACTAGGACAAGAGACCCAGTACTTC
v_call: TRBV19; j_call: TRBJ2-1; d_call: TRBD2; clone_size: .; cdr3_aa: CASSTLAGGYNEQFF; cdr3_nt: TGTGCCAGTAGTACCCTGGCGGGAGGGTACAATGAGCAGTTCTTC
v_call: TRBV10-1; j_call: TRBJ2-7; d_call: .; clone_size: .; cdr3_aa: CASSESVPTYEQYF; cdr3_nt: TGCGCCAGCAGTGAGTCTGTACCTACCTACGAGCAGTACTTC
v_call: TRBV27; j_call: TRBJ2-1; d_call: TRBD2; clone_size: .; cdr3_aa: CASSRTSRNEQFF; cdr3_nt: TGTGCCAGCAGCCGGACTAGCCGCAATGAGCAGTTCTTC
v_call: TRBV18; j_call: TRBJ2-5; d_call: TRBD2; clone_size: once; cdr3_aa: CASSPWTSGSIGETQYF; cdr3_nt: TGTGCCAGCTCACCGTGGACTAGCGGGAGTATTGGGGAGACCCAGTACTTC
v_call: TRBV7-9; j_call: TRBJ1-2; d_call: .; clone_size: .; cdr3_aa: CASSFSLVRGDGYTF; cdr3_nt: TGTGCCAGCAGCTTTAGTCTTGTCAGGGGAGATGGCTACACCTTC
v_call: TRBV5-1; j_call: TRBJ2-7; d_call: TRBD1; clone_size: .; cdr3_aa: CASSPGTASSYEQYF; cdr3_nt: TGCGCCAGCAGCCCCGGGACAGCGAGCTCCTACGAGCAGTACTTC
v_call: TRBV19; j_call: TRBJ2-4; d_call: .; clone_size: .; cdr3_aa: CASTVTLAKNIQYF; cdr3_nt: TGTGCCAGTACAGTGACTTTAGCCAAAAACATTCAGTACTTC
v_call: TRBV19; j_call: TRBJ2-1; d_call: TRBD2; clone_size: .; cdr3_aa: CASTPGLAGGSYNEQFF; cdr3_nt: TGTGCCAGTACCCCTGGTCTAGCGGGAGGGTCCTACAATGAGCAGTTCTTC
v_call: TRBV11-3; j_call: TRBJ2-3; d_call: TRBD1; clone_size: .; cdr3_aa: CASSSRTGGKTDTQYF; cdr3_nt: TGTGCCAGCAGCAGCCGGACAGGGGGCAAAACAGATACGCAGTATTTT
v_call: TRBV4-1; j_call: TRBJ2-7; d_call: TRBD2; clone_size: once; cdr3_aa: CASSQEGSAGDLAYEQYF; cdr3_nt: TGCGCCAGCAGCCAAGAAGGAAGCGCGGGAGATCTGGCCTACGAGCAGTACTTC
v_call: TRBV5-8; j_call: TRBJ2-5; d_call: TRBD2; clone_size: .; cdr3_aa: CASSRHGGAVKTQYF; cdr3_nt: TGTGCCAGCAGCCGCCACGGGGGGGCCGTAAAGACCCAGTACTTC
v_call: TRBV27; j_call: TRBJ2-2; d_call: .; clone_size: .; cdr3_aa: CASGRTGVTDTGELFF; cdr3_nt: TGTGCCAGCGGGCGCACAGGAGTAACGGACACCGGGGAGCTGTTTTTT